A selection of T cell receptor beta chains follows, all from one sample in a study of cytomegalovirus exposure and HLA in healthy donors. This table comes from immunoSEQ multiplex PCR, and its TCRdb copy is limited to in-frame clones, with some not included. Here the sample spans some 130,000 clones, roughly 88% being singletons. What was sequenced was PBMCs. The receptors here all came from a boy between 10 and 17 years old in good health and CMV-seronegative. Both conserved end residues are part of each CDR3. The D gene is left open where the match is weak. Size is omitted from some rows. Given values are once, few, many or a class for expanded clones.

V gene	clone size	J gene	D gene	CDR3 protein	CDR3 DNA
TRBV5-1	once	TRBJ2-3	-	CASSLGRAEGTDTQYF	TGCGCCAGCAGCTTGGGTAGGGCGGAGGGCACAGATACGCAGTATTTT
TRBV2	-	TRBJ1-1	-	CASNPLAGEDTEAFF	TGTGCCAGCAACCCCCTAGCAGGGGAAGACACTGAAGCTTTCTTT
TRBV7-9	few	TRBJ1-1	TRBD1	CASSLAGQGGTEAFF	TGTGCCAGCAGCTTAGCGGGACAGGGGGGCACTGAAGCTTTCTTT
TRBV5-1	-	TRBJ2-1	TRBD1	CASSYQTGTNEQFF	TGCGCCAGCAGCTACCAGACAGGGACGAATGAGCAGTTCTTC
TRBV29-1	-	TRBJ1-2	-	CSALNTANYGYTF	TGCAGCGCCCTCAATACAGCTAACTATGGCTACACCTTC
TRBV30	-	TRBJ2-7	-	CAWRVEGGGYEQYF	TGTGCCTGGAGAGTAGAGGGGGGAGGGTACGAGCAGTACTTC
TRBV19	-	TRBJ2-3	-	CASRTDTDTQYF	TGTGCCAGTAGGACAGACACAGATACGCAGTATTTT
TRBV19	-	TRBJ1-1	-	CASSSGSMTEAFF	TGTGCCAGTAGTAGTGGCAGTATGACTGAAGCTTTCTTT
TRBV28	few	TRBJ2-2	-	CASTNPGYGELFF	TGTGCCAGCACCAATCCGGGGTACGGGGAGCTGTTTTTT
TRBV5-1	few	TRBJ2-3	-	CASSLDGTRADTQYF	TGCGCCAGCAGCTTGGACGGGACAAGGGCAGATACGCAGTATTTT
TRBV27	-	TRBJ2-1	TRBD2	CASSFVGLGTNEQFF	TGTGCCAGCAGTTTTGTGGGACTAGGGACCAATGAGCAGTTCTTC
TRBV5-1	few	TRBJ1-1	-	CASSLEGTANTEAFF	TGCGCCAGCAGCTTGGAAGGGACTGCGAACACTGAAGCTTTCTTT
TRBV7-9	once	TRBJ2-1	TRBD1	CASSSTGWNEQFF	TGTGCCAGCAGCTCGACAGGGTGGAATGAGCAGTTCTTC
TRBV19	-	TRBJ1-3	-	CASSDTGSSGNTIYF	TGTGCCAGTAGTGATACAGGGAGCTCTGGAAACACCATATATTTT
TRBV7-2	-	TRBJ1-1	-	CASSRRGVNTEAFF	TGTGCCAGCAGCCGACGGGGGGTGAACACTGAAGCTTTCTTT
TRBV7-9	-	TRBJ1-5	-	CASSLTGNQPQHF	TGTGCCAGCAGCTTAACAGGGAACCAGCCCCAGCATTTT
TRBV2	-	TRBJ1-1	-	CAGTLDRNTEAFF	TGTGCCGGGACACTCGACAGGAACACTGAAGCTTTCTTT
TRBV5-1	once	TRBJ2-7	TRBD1	CASSSGTGSYEQYF	TGCGCCAGCAGTTCCGGGACAGGCTCCTACGAGCAGTACTTC
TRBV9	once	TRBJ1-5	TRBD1	CASSRQGDNQPQHF	TGTGCCAGCAGCCGACAGGGAGACAATCAGCCCCAGCATTTT
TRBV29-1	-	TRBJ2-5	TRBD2	CSTPHPAGDQETQYF	TGCAGCACCCCGCATCCAGCGGGGGACCAAGAGACCCAGTACTTC